These 3 T cell receptor beta chains were all obtained from the same sample, sequenced in a study of cytomegalovirus exposure and HLA in healthy donors. PCR employed 60 Vbeta and 13 Jbeta primers. Clones were sequenced by immunoSEQ multiplex PCR, and TCRdb holds only the in-frame ones, with some missing. Of about 160,000 clones listed, around 68% are singletons. The sequenced material came from PBMCs. The receptors come from a man over 45 in good health and CMV-seronegative.

CDR3 loop: CASSPLAQTLYEQYF. In nucleotides, the CDR3 is TGTGCCAGCAGCCCCCTCGCACAGACCCTCTACGAGCAGTACTTC. The chain combines TRBV7-2 with TRBJ2-7; D not certain. Germline V gene sequence: CDR1 SGHTA, CDR2 FQGNSA. The germline V and J ends were trimmed by 5 bases and 3 bases, with 17 bases remaining between them. This CDR3 is built from 15 residues.

The J gene is TRBJ1-4, the V gene TRBV28; D is uncertain. The CDR3 has 13 amino acids. The V gene's germline CDR1 is MDHEN and CDR2 SYDVKM. Trimming pared 2 bases from V and 8 bases from J, leaving 9 bases between. The DNA for the CDR3 is TGTGCCAGCAGTTTAACTACTCCCGAAAAACTGTTTTTT. It encodes CASSLTTPEKLFF.

The gene calls are TRBV29-1 and TRBJ2-5; D may be TRBD1 (6 bases). The end of the DNA aligns better with TRBJ2-7, so the J call may be wrong. The CDR3 totals 13 residues. Germline values: CDR1 SQVTM, CDR2 ANQGSEA. CDR3 region: CSVVGQSAYEQYF. The CDR3 DNA sequence: TGCAGCGTTGTTGGACAGTCGGCTTACGAGCAGTACTTC.